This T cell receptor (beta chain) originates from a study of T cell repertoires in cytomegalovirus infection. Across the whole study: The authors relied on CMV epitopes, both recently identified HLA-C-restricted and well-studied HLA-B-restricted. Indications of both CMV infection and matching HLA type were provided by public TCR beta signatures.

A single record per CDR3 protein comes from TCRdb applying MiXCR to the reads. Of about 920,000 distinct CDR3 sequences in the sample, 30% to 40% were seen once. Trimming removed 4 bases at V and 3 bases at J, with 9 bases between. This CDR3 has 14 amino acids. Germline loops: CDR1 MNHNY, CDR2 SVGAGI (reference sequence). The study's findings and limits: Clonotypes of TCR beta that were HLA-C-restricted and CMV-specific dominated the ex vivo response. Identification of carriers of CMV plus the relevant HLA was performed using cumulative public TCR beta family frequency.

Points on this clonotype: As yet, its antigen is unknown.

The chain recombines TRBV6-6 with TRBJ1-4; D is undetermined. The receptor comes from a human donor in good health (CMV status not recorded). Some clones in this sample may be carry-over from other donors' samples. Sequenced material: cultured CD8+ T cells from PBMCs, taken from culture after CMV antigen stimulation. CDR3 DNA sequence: TGTGCCAGCAGTTTTCCGGCCCCTAATGAAAAACTGTTTTTT. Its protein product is CASSFPAPNEKLFF.